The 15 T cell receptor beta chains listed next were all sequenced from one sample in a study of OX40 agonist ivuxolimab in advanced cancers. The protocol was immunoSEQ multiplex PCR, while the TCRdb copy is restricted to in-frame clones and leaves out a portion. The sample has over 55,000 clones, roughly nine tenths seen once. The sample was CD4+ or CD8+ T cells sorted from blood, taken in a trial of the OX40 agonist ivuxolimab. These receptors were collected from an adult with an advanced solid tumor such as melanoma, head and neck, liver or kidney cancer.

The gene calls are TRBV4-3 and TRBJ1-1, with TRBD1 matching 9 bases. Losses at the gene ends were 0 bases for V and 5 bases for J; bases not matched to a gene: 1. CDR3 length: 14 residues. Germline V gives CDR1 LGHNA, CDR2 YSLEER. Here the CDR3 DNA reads TGCGCCAGCAGCCAAGAGGGACAGGGAACTGAAGCTTTCTTT. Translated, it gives CASSQEGQGTEAFF.

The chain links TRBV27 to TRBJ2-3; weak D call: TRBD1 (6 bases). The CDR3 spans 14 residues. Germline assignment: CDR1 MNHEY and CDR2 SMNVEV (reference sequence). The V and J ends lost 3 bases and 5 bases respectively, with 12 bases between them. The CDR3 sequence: CASSFIPGQDTQYF. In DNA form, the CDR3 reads TGTGCCAGCAGTTTCATACCGGGACAAGATACGCAGTATTTT.

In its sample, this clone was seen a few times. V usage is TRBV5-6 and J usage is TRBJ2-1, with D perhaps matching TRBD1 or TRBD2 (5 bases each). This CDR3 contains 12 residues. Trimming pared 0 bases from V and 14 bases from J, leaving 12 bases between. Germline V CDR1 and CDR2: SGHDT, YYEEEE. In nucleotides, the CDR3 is TGTGCCAGCAGCTTGGTTCGAGGGGAAGAGTTCTTC. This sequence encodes CASSLVRGEEFF.

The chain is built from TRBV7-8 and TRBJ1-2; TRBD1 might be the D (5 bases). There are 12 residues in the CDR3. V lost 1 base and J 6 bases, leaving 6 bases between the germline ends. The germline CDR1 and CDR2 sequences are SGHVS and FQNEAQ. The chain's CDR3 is CASSLGGNGYTF. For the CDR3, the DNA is TGTGCCAGCAGCTTAGGGGGGAATGGCTACACCTTC. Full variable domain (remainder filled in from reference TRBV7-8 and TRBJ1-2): GAGVSQSPRYKVAKRGQDVALRCDPISGHVSLFWYQQALGQGPEFLTYFQNEAQLDKSGLPSDRFFAERPEGSVSTLKIQRTQQEDSAVYLCASSLGGNGYTFGSGTRLTVV.

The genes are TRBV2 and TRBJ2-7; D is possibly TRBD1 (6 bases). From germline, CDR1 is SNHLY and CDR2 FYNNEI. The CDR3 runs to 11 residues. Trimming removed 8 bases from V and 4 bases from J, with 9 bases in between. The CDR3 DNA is TGTGCCAGCCGACAGGCTTACGAGCAGTACTTC. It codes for CASRQAYEQYF.

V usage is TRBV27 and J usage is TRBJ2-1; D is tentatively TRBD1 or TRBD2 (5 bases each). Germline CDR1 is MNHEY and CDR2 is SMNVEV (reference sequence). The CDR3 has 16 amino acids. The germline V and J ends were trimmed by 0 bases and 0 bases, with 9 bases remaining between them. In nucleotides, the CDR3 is TGTGCCAGCAGTTTATCGGGGGAGAGCTCCTACAATGAGCAGTTCTTC. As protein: CASSLSGESSYNEQFF.

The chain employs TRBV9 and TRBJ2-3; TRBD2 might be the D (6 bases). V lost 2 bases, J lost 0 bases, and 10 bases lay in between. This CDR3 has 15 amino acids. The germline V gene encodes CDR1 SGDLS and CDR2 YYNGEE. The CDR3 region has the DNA TGTGCCAGCAGCGTCGGGAGAGCCAGCACAGATACGCAGTATTTT. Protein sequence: CASSVGRASTDTQYF.

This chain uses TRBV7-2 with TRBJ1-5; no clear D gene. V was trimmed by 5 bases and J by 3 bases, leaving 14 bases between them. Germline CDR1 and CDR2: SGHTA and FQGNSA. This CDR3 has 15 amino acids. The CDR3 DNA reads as TGTGCCAGCAGCCCGGTCACCGGAAACAATCAGCCCCAGCATTTT. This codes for CASSPVTGNNQPQHF.

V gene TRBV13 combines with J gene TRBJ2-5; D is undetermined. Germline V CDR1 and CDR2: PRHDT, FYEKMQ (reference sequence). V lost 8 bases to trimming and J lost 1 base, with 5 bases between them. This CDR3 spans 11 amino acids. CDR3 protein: CASSPQETQYF. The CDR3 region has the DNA TGTGCCAGCTCTCCCCAAGAGACCCAGTACTTC.

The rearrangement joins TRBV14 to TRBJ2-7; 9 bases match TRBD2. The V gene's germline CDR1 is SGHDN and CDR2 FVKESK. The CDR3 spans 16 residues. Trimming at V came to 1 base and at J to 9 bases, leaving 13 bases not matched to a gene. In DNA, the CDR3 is TGTGCCAGCAGCCAAGGGGCCGGCGGGAGGGCCCTTTGGCAGTACTTC. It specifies CASSQGAGGRALWQYF.

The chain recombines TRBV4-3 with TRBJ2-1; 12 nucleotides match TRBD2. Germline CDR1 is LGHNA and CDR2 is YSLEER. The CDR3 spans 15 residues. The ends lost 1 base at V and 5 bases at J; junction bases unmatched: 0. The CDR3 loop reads CASSQGTSGDNEQFF. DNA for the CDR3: TGCGCCAGCAGCCAAGGGACTAGCGGGGACAATGAGCAGTTCTTC.

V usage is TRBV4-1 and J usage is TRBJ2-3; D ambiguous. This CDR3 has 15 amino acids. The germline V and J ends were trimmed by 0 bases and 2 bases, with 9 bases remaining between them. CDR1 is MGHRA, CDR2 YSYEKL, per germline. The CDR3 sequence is CASSQDGDATDTQYF. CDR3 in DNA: TGCGCCAGCAGCCAAGATGGCGACGCCACAGATACGCAGTATTTT.

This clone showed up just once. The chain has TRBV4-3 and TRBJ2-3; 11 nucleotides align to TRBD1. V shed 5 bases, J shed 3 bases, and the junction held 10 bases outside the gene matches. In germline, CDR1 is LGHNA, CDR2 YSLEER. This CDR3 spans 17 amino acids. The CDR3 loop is CASSWGQGDAATDTQYF. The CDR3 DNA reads TGCGCCAGCAGCTGGGGACAGGGGGACGCCGCGACAGATACGCAGTATTTT.

This chain's CDR3 is CASSYGLRTGTYEQYF. CDR3 coding DNA: TGTGCCAGCAGTTACGGCCTTAGGACAGGGACCTACGAGCAGTACTTC. The genes are TRBV6-6 and TRBJ2-7, with 8 bases identical to TRBD1. The CDR3 length is 16 residues. Per germline, CDR1 MNHNY and CDR2 SVGAGI (reference sequence). The V segment lost 2 bases and the J segment 2 bases; nucleotides outside the gene matches: 8.

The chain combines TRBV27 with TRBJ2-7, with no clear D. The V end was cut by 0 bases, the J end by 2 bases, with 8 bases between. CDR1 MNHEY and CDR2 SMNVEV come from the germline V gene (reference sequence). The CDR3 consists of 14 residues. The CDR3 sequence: CASSLSGSAYEQYF. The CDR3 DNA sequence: TGTGCCAGCAGTTTATCAGGGTCAGCCTACGAGCAGTACTTC.